This T cell receptor (beta chain) stems from a study of T cells in Graves' hyperthyroidism and ophthalmopathy. Pregnant or lactating patients were excluded, as were those with uncontrolled infection or other autoimmune disease. The CDR3 regions of TCR beta were amplified from RNA transcripts. HTBI primers were the set used in a first-round RT-PCR of the TCR CDR3. TCRdb re-called the multiplex PCR reads with MiXCR, one entry per CDR3 protein. This sample carries about 480,000 distinct CDR3 sequences, about an eighth of them seen once, and the ten largest clones take less than 20%. The sequencing input was blood. The clonotype originates from a woman younger than 35 with Graves' hyperthyroidism.

The chain's CDR3 is CASSRASGTAGETQYF. DNA for the CDR3: TGTGCCAGCAGTCGAGCTAGCGGGACGGCGGGAGAGACCCAGTACTTC. The genes are TRBV12-3 or TRBV12-4 and TRBJ2-5; 9 bases align to TRBD2. This CDR3 has 16 amino acids. The ends lost 5 bases at V and 4 bases at J; junction bases unmatched: 11.